One sample yielded the 12 T cell receptor beta chains listed below, sequenced in a study of cytomegalovirus exposure and HLA in healthy donors. Researchers ran the PCR with 60 Vbeta and 13 Jbeta primers. Assay used: immunoSEQ multiplex PCR; TCRdb lists only in-frame clones, some missing. The sample yields more than 150,000 clones, approximately 80% seen once. The sequencing sample was made of PBMCs. The receptors derive from a girl between 10 and 17 years old in good health and CMV-seropositive.

This clone is a singleton in its sample. This chain uses TRBV9 with TRBJ2-2, with TRBD1 as a possible D gene (5 bases). This CDR3 has 16 residues. The germline V gene encodes CDR1 SGDLS and CDR2 YYNGEE. Trimming shortened V by 4 bases and J by 1 base, and 14 bases separated the two germline ends. CDR3 sequence (DNA): TGTGCCAGCAGCCCCCGTACGACAGAGAACACCGGGGAGCTGTTTTTT. The encoded protein is CASSPRTTENTGELFF.

The V and J genes are TRBV29-1 and TRBJ2-1; D is unclear. Trimming removed 7 bases from V and 0 bases from J, with 10 bases in between. The CDR3 contains 13 residues. CDR1 SQVTM and CDR2 ANQGSEA come from the germline V gene. DNA for the CDR3: TGCAGCGCCGAGTTGAGCTCCTACAATGAGCAGTTCTTC. It specifies CSAELSSYNEQFF.

This chain uses TRBV19 with TRBJ2-1, with 8 bases matching TRBD2. J was trimmed by 7 bases and V by 5 bases; bases with no gene match: 10. CDR1 and CDR2 (germline): LNHDA, SQIVND (reference sequence). The CDR3 runs to 15 residues. CDR3 residues: CASSDPLGGRNEQFF. The CDR3 DNA is TGTGCCAGTAGTGACCCTTTAGGCGGGAGGAATGAGCAGTTCTTC.

This sequence joins TRBV6-1 and TRBJ2-7; D perhaps matches TRBD2 (7 bases). CDR3 length: 15 amino acids. Germline lookup yields CDR1 MNHNS and CDR2 SASEGT. Between the trimmed V and J ends, which lost 3 bases and 2 bases, there was a span of 14 bases. CDR3 DNA: TGTGCCAGCAGTGAGCGGACTAGGGGGACCTACGAGCAGTACTTC. Protein product: CASSERTRGTYEQYF.

V is TRBV19 and J is TRBJ2-1; TRBD2 matches at 7 bases. The trim removed 3 bases at V and 5 bases at J, leaving 10 bases unmatched. There are 16 residues in the CDR3. Germline assignment: CDR1 LNHDA and CDR2 SQIVND (reference sequence). The CDR3 DNA sequence: TGTGCCAGTAGTATTCTCGGGCTAGCGGTAGACAATGAGCAGTTCTTC. Its translation is CASSILGLAVDNEQFF.

CDR3: CASSQGGRTNTEAFF. CDR3 in DNA: TGCGCCAGCAGCCAAGGGGGGCGGACGAACACTGAAGCTTTCTTT. This chain uses TRBV4-3 with TRBJ1-1; maybe TRBD1 (6 bases). V lost 1 base and J 1 base, leaving 10 bases between the germline ends. Per the germline V gene, CDR1 is LGHNA and CDR2 is YSLEER. This CDR3 spans 15 amino acids.

The chain couples TRBV5-1 to TRBJ2-1; maybe TRBD1 (8 bases). V dropped 5 bases and J dropped 0 bases, with 36 bases sitting between them. CDR3 length: 23 amino acids. In germline, CDR1 is SGHRS, CDR2 YFSETQ. This CDR3 reads CASSFHRDRLVVGERGSYNEQFF. CDR3 sequence (DNA): TGCGCCAGCAGTTTCCACCGGGACAGGCTGGTCGTAGGAGAGCGGGGCTCCTACAATGAGCAGTTCTTC.

CDR3: CASSLVAGSLQETQYF. The DNA for the CDR3 is TGCGCCAGCAGCTTGGTTGCGGGATCCCTCCAAGAGACCCAGTACTTC. The V call is TRBV5-1, the J call TRBJ2-5, with a tentative D call TRBD2 (6 bases). The CDR3 sequence is 16 residues long. CDR1 and CDR2 (germline): SGHRS, YFSETQ. V dropped 0 bases and J dropped 1 base, with 13 bases sitting between them.

The J gene is TRBJ2-1, the V gene TRBV6-5; D possibly corresponds to TRBD2 (5 bases). CDR3 size: 15 residues. Germline values: CDR1 MNHEY, CDR2 SVGAGI. V gave up 6 bases and J gave up 4 bases, with 16 bases separating them. The CDR3 DNA reads TGTGCCAGCAGAGAATCCGTACGCGGGTACAATGAGCAGTTCTTC. Translated, it gives CASRESVRGYNEQFF.

V gene TRBV14 combines with J gene TRBJ2-1, with TRBD1 identical over 7 bases. J lost 0 bases, V lost 5 bases, and 4 bases had no gene match. The germline gives CDR1 SGHDN, CDR2 FVKESK. The CDR3 sequence is 15 residues long. The CDR3 region is CASSKRQGSYNEQFF. The CDR3 region has the DNA TGTGCCAGCAGCAAGAGACAGGGCTCCTACAATGAGCAGTTCTTC.

J is TRBJ2-6 and V is TRBV7-3; the D gene is possibly TRBD1 (5 bases). The CDR3 totals 14 residues. Germline V CDR1 and CDR2: SGHTA, FQGTGA. Trimming cost V 7 bases and J 4 bases, with 11 bases left between them. The CDR3 loop is CASTSRAGANVLTF. The CDR3 bases are TGTGCCAGCACGAGCAGGGCCGGGGCCAACGTCCTGACTTTC.

As DNA, the CDR3 is TGTGCCTGGAGTGAAAGGCGGATAAGCACAGATACGCAGTATTTT. Translation gives CAWSERRISTDTQYF. The chain couples TRBV30 to TRBJ2-3; no definite D call. Germline V gene data show CDR1 as GTSNPN and CDR2 as SVGIG (reference sequence). The V end lost 1 base, the J end lost 0 bases, and 11 bases lay between the germline ends. The CDR3 length is 15 residues.